The 8 T cell receptor beta chains below come from one sample, sequenced in a study of T cell changes during pregnancy in multiple sclerosis. Sequencing was performed with immunoSEQ multiplex PCR; in TCRdb, only in-frame clones are kept and a portion is missing. Here the sample spans about 70,000 clones, around 90% being singletons. The sequencing used CD4+ T cells from peripheral blood mononuclear cells, collected after pregnancy. These receptors were collected from a female donor with multiple sclerosis, enrolled in a pregnancy study.

This chain uses TRBV25-1 with TRBJ2-5; no firm D call. V dropped 5 bases and J dropped 5 bases, with 15 bases sitting between them. The germline CDR1 and CDR2 sequences are MGHDK and SYGVNS. The CDR3 loop spans 14 amino acids. Here the CDR3 DNA reads TGTGCCAGCAGTCTCGGGTGGGTTGGGGAGACCCAGTACTTC. It codes for CASSLGWVGETQYF.

The chain joins TRBV7-2 to TRBJ1-2, with D possibly being TRBD1 (6 bases). The germline V gene has CDR1 SGHTA and CDR2 FQGNSA. Trimming shortened V by 3 bases and J by 0 bases, and 11 bases separated the two germline ends. This CDR3 is 15 amino acids long. DNA for the CDR3: TGTGCCAGCAGCTTGTTACAGGGAGCTAACTATGGCTACACCTTC. Translated, it gives CASSLLQGANYGYTF.

The chain couples TRBV5-1 to TRBJ2-1, with TRBD2 matching over 10 bases. The V gene's germline CDR1 is SGHRS and CDR2 YFSETQ. The CDR3 sequence is 15 residues long. The ends lost 5 bases at V and 12 bases at J; junction bases unmatched: 14. The CDR3 loop reads CASRPGLAEEGGQFF. DNA of the CDR3: TGCGCCAGCAGGCCTGGACTAGCGGAGGAGGGCGGGCAGTTCTTC.

This rearrangement joins TRBV28 to TRBJ2-7, with a tentative D call TRBD2 (6 bases). Trimming stripped 3 bases from V and 0 bases from J, with 15 bases between. CDR3 length equals 16 residues. CDR1 is MDHEN and CDR2 is SYDVKM in the germline V gene. The CDR3 protein is CASSLPAGLSSYEQYF. The CDR3 DNA follows: TGTGCCAGCAGTTTGCCGGCGGGACTGAGCTCCTACGAGCAGTACTTC. The whole variable domain, remainder taken from reference TRBV28 and TRBJ2-7, is DVKVTQSSRYLVKRTGEKVFLECVQDMDHENMFWYRQDPGLGLRLIYFSYDVKMKEKGDIPEGYSVSREKKERFSLILESASTNQTSMYLCASSLPAGLSSYEQYFGPGTRLTVT.

The J gene is TRBJ2-1, the V gene TRBV7-9; TRBD2 matches 7 bases. V was clipped by 6 bases and J by 7 bases; unmatched bases: 9. The CDR3 consists of 14 residues. Per germline, CDR1 SEHNR and CDR2 FQNEAQ (reference sequence). CDR3 region: CASSSSGTTNEQFF. Here the CDR3 DNA reads TGTGCCAGCAGTTCGTCCGGGACTACAAATGAGCAGTTCTTC.

The chain recombines TRBV10-3 with TRBJ1-6; no clear D gene. The length of the CDR3 is 13 residues. CDR1 and CDR2 from the germline V gene are ENHRY and SYGVKD. V was trimmed by 5 bases and J by 5 bases, leaving 7 bases between them. Here the CDR3 DNA reads TGTGCCATCAGTCCAGTTGATAATTCACCCCTCCACTTT. Protein sequence: CAISPVDNSPLHF.

The V and J genes are TRBV29-1 and TRBJ2-1; TRBD2 matches 7 bases. The CDR3 is 14 residues long. Germline-derived CDR1 and CDR2 are SQVTM and ANQGSEA. Trimming removed 5 bases from V and 4 bases from J; junction bases left unmatched: 8. In DNA form, the CDR3 reads TGCAGCGTTTGGGGAGGGAGGTCTTACAATGAGCAGTTCTTC. Its protein product is CSVWGGRSYNEQFF.

The CDR3 reads CASNPPGGAETQYF. Written as DNA, the CDR3 is TGTGCCAGCAATCCCCCGGGGGGGGCAGAGACCCAGTACTTC. This sequence joins TRBV2 and TRBJ2-5; 8 bases line up with TRBD2. CDR3 length equals 14 residues. The V segment lost 7 bases and the J segment 4 bases; nucleotides outside the gene matches: 8. CDR1 is SNHLY and CDR2 is FYNNEI in the germline V gene.